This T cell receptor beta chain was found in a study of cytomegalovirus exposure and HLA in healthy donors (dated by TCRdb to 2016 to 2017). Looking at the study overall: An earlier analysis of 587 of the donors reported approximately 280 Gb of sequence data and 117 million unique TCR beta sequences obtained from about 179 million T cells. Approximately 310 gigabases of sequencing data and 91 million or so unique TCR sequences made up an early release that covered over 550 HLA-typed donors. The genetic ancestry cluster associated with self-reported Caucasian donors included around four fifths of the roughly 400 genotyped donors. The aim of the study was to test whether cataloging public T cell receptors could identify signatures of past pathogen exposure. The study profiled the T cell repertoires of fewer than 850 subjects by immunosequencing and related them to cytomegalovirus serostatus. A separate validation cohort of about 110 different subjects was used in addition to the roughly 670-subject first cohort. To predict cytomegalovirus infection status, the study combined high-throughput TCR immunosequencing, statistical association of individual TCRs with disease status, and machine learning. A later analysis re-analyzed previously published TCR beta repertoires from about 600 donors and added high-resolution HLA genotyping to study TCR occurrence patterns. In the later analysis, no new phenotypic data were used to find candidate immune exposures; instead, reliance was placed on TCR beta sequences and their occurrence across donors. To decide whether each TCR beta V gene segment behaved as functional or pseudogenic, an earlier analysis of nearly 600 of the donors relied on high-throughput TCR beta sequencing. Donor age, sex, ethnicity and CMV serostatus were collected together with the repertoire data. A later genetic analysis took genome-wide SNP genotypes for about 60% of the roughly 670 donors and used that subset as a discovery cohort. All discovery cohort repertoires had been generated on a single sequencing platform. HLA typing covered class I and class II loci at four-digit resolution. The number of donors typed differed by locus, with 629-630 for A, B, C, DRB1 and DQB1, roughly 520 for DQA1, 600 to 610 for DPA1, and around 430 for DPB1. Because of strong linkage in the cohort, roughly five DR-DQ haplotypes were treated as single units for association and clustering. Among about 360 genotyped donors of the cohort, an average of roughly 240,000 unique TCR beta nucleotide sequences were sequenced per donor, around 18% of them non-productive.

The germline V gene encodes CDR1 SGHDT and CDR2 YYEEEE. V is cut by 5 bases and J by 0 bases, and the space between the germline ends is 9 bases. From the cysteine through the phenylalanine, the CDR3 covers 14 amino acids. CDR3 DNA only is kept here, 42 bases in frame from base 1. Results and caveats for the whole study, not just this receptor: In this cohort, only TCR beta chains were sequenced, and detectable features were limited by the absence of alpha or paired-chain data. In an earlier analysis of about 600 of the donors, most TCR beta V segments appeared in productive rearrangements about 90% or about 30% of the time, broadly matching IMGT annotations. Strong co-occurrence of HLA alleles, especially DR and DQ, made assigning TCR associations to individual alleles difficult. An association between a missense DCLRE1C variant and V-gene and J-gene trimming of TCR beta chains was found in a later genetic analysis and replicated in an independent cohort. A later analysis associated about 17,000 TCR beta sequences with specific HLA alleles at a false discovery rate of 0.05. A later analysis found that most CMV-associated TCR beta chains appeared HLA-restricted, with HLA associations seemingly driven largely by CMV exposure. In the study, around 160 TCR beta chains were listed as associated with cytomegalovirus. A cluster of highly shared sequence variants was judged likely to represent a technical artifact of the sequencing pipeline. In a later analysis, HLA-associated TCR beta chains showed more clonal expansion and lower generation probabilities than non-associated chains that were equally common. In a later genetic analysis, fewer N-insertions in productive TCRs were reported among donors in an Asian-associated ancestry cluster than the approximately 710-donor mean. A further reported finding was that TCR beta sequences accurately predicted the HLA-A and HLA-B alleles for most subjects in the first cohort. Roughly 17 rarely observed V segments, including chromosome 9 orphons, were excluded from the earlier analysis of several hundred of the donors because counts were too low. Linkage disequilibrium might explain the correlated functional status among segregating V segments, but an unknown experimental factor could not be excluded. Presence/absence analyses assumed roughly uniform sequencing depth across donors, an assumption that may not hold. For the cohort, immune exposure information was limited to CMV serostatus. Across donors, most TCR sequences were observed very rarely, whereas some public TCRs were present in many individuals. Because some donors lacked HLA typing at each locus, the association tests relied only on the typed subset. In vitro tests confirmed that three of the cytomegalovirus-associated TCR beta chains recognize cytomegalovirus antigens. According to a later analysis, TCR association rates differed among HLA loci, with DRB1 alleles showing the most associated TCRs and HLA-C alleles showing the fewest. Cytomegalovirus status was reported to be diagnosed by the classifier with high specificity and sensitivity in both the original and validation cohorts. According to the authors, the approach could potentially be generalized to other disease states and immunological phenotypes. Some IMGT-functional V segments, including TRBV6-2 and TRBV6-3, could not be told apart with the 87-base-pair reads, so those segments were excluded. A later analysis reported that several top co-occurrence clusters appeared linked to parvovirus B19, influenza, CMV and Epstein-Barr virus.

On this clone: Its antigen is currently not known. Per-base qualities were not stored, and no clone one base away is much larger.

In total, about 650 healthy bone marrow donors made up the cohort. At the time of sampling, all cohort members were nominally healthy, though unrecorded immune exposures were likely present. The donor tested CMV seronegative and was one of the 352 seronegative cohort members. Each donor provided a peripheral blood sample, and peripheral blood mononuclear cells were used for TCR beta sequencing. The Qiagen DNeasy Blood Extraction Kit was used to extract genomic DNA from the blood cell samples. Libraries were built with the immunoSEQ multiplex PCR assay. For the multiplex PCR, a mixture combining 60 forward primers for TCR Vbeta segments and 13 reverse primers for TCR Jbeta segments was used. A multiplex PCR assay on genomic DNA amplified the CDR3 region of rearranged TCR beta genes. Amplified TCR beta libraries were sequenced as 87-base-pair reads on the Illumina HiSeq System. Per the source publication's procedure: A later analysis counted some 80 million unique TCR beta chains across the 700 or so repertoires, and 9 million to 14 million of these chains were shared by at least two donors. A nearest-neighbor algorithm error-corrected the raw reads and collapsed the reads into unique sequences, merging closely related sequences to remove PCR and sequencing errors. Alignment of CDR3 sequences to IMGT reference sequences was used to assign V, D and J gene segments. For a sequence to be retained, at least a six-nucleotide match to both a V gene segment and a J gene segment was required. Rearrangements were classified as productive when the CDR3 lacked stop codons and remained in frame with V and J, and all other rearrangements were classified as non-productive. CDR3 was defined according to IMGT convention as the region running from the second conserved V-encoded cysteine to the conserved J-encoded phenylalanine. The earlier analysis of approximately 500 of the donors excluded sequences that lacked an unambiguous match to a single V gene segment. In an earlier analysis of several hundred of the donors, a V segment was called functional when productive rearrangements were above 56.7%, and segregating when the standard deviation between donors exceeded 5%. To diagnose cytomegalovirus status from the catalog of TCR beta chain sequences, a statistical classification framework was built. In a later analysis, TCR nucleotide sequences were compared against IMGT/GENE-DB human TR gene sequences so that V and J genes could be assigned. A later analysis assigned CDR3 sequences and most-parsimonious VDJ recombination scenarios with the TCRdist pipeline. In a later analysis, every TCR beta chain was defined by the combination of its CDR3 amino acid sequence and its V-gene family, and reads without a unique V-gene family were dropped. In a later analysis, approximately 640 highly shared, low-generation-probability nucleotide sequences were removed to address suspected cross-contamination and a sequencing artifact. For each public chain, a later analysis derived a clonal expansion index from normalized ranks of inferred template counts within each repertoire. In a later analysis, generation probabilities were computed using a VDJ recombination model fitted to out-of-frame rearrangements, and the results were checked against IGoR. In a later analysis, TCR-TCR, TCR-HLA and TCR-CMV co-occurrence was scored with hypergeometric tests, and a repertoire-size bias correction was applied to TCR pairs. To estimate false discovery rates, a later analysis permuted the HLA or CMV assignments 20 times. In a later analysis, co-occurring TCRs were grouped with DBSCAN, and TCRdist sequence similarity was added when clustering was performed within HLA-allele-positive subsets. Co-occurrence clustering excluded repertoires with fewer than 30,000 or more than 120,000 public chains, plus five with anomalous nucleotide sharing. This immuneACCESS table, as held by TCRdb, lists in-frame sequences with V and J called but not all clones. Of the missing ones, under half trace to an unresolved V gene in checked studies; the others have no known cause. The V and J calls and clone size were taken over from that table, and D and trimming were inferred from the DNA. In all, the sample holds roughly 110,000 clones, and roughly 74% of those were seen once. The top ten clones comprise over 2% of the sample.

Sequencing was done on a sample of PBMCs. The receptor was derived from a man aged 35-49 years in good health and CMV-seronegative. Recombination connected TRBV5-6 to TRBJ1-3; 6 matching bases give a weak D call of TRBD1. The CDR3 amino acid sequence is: CASSSTGSGNTIYF. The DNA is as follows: TGTGCCAGCAGTTCGACAGGCTCTGGAAACACCATATATTTT.